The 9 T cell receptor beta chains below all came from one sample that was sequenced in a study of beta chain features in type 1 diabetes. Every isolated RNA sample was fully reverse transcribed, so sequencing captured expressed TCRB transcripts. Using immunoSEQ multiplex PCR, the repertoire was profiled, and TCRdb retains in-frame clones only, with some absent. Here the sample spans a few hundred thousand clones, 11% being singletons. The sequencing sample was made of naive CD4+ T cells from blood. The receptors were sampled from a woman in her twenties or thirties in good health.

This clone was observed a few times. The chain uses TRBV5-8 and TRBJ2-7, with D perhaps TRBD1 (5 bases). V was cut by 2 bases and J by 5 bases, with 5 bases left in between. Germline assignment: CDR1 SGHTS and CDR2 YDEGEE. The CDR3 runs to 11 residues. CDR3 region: CASSLGDEQYF. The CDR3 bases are TGTGCCAGCAGCTTAGGGGACGAGCAGTACTTC.

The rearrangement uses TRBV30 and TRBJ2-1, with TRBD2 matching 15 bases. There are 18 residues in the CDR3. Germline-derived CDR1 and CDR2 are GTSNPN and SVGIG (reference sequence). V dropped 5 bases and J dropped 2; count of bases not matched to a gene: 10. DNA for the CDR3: TGTGCCTGGTTCGCGGGACTAGCGGGAGGAGATACCTACAATGAGCAGTTCTTC. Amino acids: CAWFAGLAGGDTYNEQFF.

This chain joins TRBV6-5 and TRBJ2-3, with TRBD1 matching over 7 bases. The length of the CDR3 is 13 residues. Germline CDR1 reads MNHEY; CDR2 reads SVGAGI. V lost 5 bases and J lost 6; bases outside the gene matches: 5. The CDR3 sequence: CASSRDRDDTQYF. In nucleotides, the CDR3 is TGTGCCAGCAGTCGCGACAGGGACGATACGCAGTATTTT.

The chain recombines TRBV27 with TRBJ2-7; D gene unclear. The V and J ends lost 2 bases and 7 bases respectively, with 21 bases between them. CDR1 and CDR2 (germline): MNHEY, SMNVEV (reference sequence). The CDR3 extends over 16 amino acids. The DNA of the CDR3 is TGTGCCAGCAGTTTAACTTCAGGAACACCCACTGGTGAGCAGTACTTC. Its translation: CASSLTSGTPTGEQYF.

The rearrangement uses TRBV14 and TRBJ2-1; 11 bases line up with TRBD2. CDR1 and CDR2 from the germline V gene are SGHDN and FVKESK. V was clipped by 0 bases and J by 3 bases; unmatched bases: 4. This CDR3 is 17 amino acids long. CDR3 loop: CASSQDQLAGVYNEQFF. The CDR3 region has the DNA TGTGCCAGCAGCCAAGATCAACTAGCGGGAGTCTACAATGAGCAGTTCTTC. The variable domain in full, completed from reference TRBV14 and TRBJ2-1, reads EAGVTQFPSHSVIEKGQTVTLRCDPISGHDNLYWYRRVMGKEIKFLLHFVKESKQDESGMPNNRFLAERTGGTYSTLKVQPAELEDSGVYFCASSQDQLAGVYNEQFFGPGTRLTVL.

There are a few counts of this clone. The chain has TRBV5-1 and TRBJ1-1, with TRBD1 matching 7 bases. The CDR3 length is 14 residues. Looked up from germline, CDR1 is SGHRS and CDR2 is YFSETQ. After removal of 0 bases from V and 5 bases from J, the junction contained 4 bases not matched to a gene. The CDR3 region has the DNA TGCGCCAGCAGCTTGGGACAGGGTGAGACTGAAGCTTTCTTT. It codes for CASSLGQGETEAFF.

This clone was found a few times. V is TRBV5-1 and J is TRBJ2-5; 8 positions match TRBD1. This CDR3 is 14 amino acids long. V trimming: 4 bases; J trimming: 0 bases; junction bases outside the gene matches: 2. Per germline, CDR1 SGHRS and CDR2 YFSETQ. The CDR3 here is CASSGDRHQETQYF. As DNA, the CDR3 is TGCGCCAGCAGCGGGGACAGGCACCAAGAGACCCAGTACTTC.

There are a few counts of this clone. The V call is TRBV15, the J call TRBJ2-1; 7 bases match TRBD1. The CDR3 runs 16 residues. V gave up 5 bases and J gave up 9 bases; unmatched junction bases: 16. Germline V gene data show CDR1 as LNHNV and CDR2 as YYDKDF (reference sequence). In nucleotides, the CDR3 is TGTGCCACCAGCCAGAACAGGGGAACAAGGGTGGGTGAGCAGTTCTTC. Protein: CATSQNRGTRVGEQFF. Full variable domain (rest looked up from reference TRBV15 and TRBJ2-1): DAMVIQNPRYQVTQFGKPVTLSCSQTLNHNVMYWYQQKSSQAPKLLFHYYDKDFNNEADTPDNFQSRRPNTSFCFLDIRSPGLGDTAMYLCATSQNRGTRVGEQFFGPGTRLTVL.

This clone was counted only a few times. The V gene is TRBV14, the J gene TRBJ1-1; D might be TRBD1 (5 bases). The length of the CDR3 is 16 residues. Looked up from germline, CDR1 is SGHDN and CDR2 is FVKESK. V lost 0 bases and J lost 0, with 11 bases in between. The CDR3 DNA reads TGTGCCAGCAGCCAAGATAGGAACAGGCTGAACACTGAAGCTTTCTTT. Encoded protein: CASSQDRNRLNTEAFF.